This record looks at one TCR beta chain sequence and its context. What it binds is unknown. Produced via immunoSEQ multiplex PCR; TCRdb's table is partial and in-frame only. In the table there are just under 90,000 clones, over 80% of which are singletons. The data are from a study of graft-versus-host responses after intestinal transplantation. Whole-study context: Every one of the recipients received anti-thymocyte globulin induction and afterwards took tacrolimus and steroids for about 3 years.

Study results and caveats: Declines in HvG clones occurring early post-transplant were associated with peak circulating GvH clone levels. The study found high graft-versus-host to host-versus-graft clonal ratios in allografts of patients with graft-donor T cell macrochimerism. GvH clones surfaced in recipient marrow, some emerging earlier in ileum or blood.

Trimming removed 8 bases from V and 6 bases from J, with 11 bases in between. This CDR3 has 12 residues. Germline V CDR1 and CDR2: WSHSY, SAAADI. The origin of this receptor is a human donor who received an intestinal transplant. Sequenced material: unstimulated CD8+ T cells sorted from spleen or lymph node cells, taken before intestinal transplant. This chain links TRBV10-2 with TRBJ2-1; D is ambiguous. The CDR3 loop reads CASEEDRNEQFF. The CDR3, as DNA: TGCGCCAGCGAGGAAGACCGCAATGAGCAGTTCTTC.